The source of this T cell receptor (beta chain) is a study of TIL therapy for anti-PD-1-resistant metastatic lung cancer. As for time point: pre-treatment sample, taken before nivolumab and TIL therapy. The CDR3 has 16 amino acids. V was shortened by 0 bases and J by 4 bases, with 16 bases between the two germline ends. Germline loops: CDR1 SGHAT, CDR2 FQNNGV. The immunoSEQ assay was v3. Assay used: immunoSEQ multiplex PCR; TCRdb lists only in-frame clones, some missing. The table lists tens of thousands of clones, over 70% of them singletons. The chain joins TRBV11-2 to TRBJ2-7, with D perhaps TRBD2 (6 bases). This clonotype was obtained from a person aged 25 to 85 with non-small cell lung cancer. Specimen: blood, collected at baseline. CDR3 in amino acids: CASSLDRGGLFYEQYF. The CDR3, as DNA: TGTGCCAGCAGCTTAGATCGAGGCGGACTATTTTACGAGCAGTACTTC.